Listed here is a single TCR beta chain. What it binds is unknown. Germline assignment: CDR1 DFQATT and CDR2 SNEGSKA (reference sequence). CDR3 length: 15 residues. V was clipped by 1 base and J by 2 bases; unmatched bases: 8. The data originate from a study of post-analysis software for immune sequencing data. Study-level information: Relapsing-remitting, secondary progressive and progressive-relapsing forms made up the multiple sclerosis disease courses. Study results and caveats: Multiple sclerosis patients had significantly lower normalized Chao1 diversity than controls. Five or six TRBV segments, TRBV5-6, TRBV5-1 and TRBV20-1 among them, were found more frequent in patients than controls. Same-batch samples co-clustered strongly by F measure.

Unique molecular identifiers featured in each of the TCR beta cDNA libraries. cDNA molecules numbering roughly 0.5 million came from roughly 1 to 10 million T cells. MiXCR was run by TCRdb on the PCR reads, yielding one entry per CDR3 protein. The sample carries 700,000 to 900,000 distinct CDR3 sequences, 35% to 55% recorded once. The sample consisted of blood. The rearrangement uses TRBV20-1 and TRBJ2-7; 7 nucleotides match TRBD2. This TCR was recovered from a girl aged 5 to 17 with multiple sclerosis. The CDR3, as DNA: TGCAGTGCTAGAGGAGGTCCAGCGGGGACCTACGAGCAGTACTTC. The encoded protein is CSARGGPAGTYEQYF.